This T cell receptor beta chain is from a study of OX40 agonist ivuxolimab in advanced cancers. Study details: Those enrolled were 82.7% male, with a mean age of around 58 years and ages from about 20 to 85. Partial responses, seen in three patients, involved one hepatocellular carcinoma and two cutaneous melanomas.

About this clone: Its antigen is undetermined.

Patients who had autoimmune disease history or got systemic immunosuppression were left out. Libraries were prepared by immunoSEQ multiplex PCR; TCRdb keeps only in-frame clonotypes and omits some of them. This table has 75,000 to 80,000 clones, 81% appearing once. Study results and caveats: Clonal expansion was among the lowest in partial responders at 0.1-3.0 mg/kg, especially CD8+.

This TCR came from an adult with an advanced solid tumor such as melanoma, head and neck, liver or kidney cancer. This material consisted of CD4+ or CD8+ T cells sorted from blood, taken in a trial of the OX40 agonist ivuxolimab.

CDR3 protein: CASSPSGGAGEAFF. In nucleotides, the CDR3 is TGCGCCAGCAGCCCATCAGGGGGCGCGGGTGAAGCTTTCTTT. The gene calls are TRBV5-1 and TRBJ1-1, with TRBD1 matching 8 bases. There are 14 residues in the CDR3. The germline gives CDR1 SGHRS, CDR2 YFSETQ. V lost 4 bases, J lost 7 bases, and 9 bases stayed unmatched.